The next 16 T cell receptor beta chains were all read from a single sample in a study of a mutant IDH1 vaccine in newly diagnosed glioma. Regarding time point: week 35, safety follow-up. Every vaccination contained 300 ug of the mutant IDH1 20-mer peptide and was paired with topical imiquimod. For these receptors, no antigen is known. Profiling relied on immunoSEQ multiplex PCR, and the TCRdb table lists in-frame clones only, not all of them. The sample contains 45,000 or so clones, around nine tenths of which appear only once. Specimen: PBMCs, collected from a glioma patient whose treatment included an IDH1 peptide vaccine. The receptor set was obtained from a woman between 40 and 50 years old with glioma.

The chain carries TRBV4-1 and TRBJ2-3; D gene unclear. The V and J ends lost 1 base and 1 base respectively, with 9 bases between them. Germline CDR1 and CDR2: MGHRA and YSYEKL. The CDR3 is 15 amino acids. CDR3 coding DNA: TGCGCCAGCAGCCAAGTAAACAGAGGCACAGATACGCAGTATTTT. This codes for CASSQVNRGTDTQYF.

The CDR3 protein is CASSLVGAGNTIYF. The CDR3 DNA reads TGTGCCAGCAGCTTAGTCGGGGCAGGAAACACCATATATTTT. This chain connects TRBV7-9 to TRBJ1-3; D is perhaps TRBD1 (5 bases). The CDR3 has 14 amino acids. CDR1 and CDR2 from the germline V gene are SEHNR and FQNEAQ (reference sequence). The V end lost 1 base, the J end lost 4 bases, and 8 bases lay between the germline ends.

This clone was detected once. The rearrangement links TRBV5-1 to TRBJ2-7, with 7 positions matching TRBD1. The CDR3 loop spans 14 amino acids. In germline, CDR1 is SGHRS, CDR2 YFSETQ. V was clipped by 0 bases and J by 3 bases; unmatched bases: 3. CDR3 sequence (DNA): TGCGCCAGCAGCTTGGCCGGGACAGTCTACGAGCAGTACTTC. Amino acids: CASSLAGTVYEQYF.

The chain has TRBV2 and TRBJ2-5; D is ambiguous. CDR3 length: 11 amino acids. CDR1 and CDR2 from the germline V gene are SNHLY and FYNNEI. The ends were cut back, 6 bases at V and 3 bases at J, with 5 bases in the middle. The CDR3 region is CASSLEETQYF. CDR3 DNA sequence: TGTGCCAGCAGCCTAGAAGAGACCCAGTACTTC.

The chain couples TRBV15 to TRBJ2-5, with TRBD1 matching 7 bases. With V trimmed by 3 bases and J by 2 bases, 6 bases remained unmatched. Germline CDR1 reads LNHNV; CDR2 reads YYDKDF (reference sequence). There are 15 residues in the CDR3. For the CDR3, the DNA is TGTGCCACCAGCAGGAGAGGGGACAGACAAGAGACCCAGTACTTC. This encodes CATSRRGDRQETQYF.

The chain uses TRBV6-5 and TRBJ1-2; D remains ambiguous. Trimming shortened V by 0 bases and J by 5 bases, and 13 bases separated the two germline ends. The CDR3 sequence is 15 residues long. Germline CDR1 reads MNHEY; CDR2 reads SVGAGI. CDR3 sequence (DNA): TGTGCCAGCAGTTACTCGGAGCTCCGTGGATATGGCTACACCTTC. This gives the protein CASSYSELRGYGYTF.

The V and J genes are TRBV7-2 and TRBJ2-1, with 8 nucleotides matching TRBD2. With 5 bases clipped from V and 8 bases from J, the junction kept 8 bases outside the gene matches. The CDR3 sequence is 14 residues long. Germline V gene sequence: CDR1 SGHTA, CDR2 FQGNSA. This chain's CDR3 is CASSLGLDVDEQFF. CDR3 DNA sequence: TGTGCCAGCAGCCTGGGACTAGACGTGGATGAGCAGTTCTTC.

V and J are TRBV5-4 and TRBJ2-7, with a tentative D call TRBD1 (6 bases). The V gene lost 6 bases and the J gene lost 2 bases, with 15 bases spanning the gap. The CDR3 loop spans 14 amino acids. The germline gives CDR1 SGHNT, CDR2 YYREEE (reference sequence). CDR3 bases: TGTGCCAGCACCAGGACAGACATCCCCTACGAGCAGTACTTC. The encoded protein is CASTRTDIPYEQYF.

The sample holds one count of this clone. V gene TRBV6-6 combines with J gene TRBJ2-5; unclear D gene. Trimming cost V 6 bases and J 0 bases, with 5 bases left between them. This CDR3 is 12 amino acids long. Germline loops: CDR1 MNHNY, CDR2 SVGAGI (reference sequence). The CDR3 is CASSQYQETQYF. In nucleotides, the CDR3 is TGTGCCAGCAGCCAGTACCAAGAGACCCAGTACTTC.

J is TRBJ1-2 and V is TRBV12-5, with D maybe TRBD1 (6 bases). This CDR3 has 15 residues. CDR1 is LGHNT and CDR2 is FRNRAP in the germline V gene. The V end was cut by 0 bases, the J end by 4 bases, with 12 bases between. The DNA of the CDR3 is TGTGCTAGTGGTTTGGTACGGGGGGGGCTCTATGGCTACACCTTC. Its protein product is CASGLVRGGLYGYTF.

This clone turned up a few times. The chain carries TRBV29-1 and TRBJ1-1; D might be TRBD1 (5 bases). CDR3 length: 13 amino acids. CDR1 and CDR2 (germline): SQVTM, ANQGSEA. V was trimmed by 5 bases and J by 4 bases, leaving 14 bases between them. CDR3 residues: CSVLSGAVTEAFF. CDR3 coding DNA: TGCAGCGTTCTCTCTGGGGCGGTCACTGAAGCTTTCTTT.

The chain carries TRBV10-3 and TRBJ1-2; 9 nucleotides match TRBD1. Germline V gene lookup returns CDR1 ENHRY and CDR2 SYGVKD. With V trimmed by 0 bases and J by 0 bases, 5 bases remained unmatched. The CDR3 is 17 amino acids. In DNA form, the CDR3 reads TGTGCCATCAGTGAGTCGGGACAGGGAGAGGCTAACTATGGCTACACCTTC. It encodes CAISESGQGEANYGYTF.

The chain employs TRBV6-1 and TRBJ1-1; D remains ambiguous. CDR1 MNHNS and CDR2 SASEGT come from the germline V gene. Trimming shortened V by 2 bases and J by 3 bases, and 13 bases separated the two germline ends. The CDR3 is 15 residues long. The CDR3, as DNA: TGTGCCAGCAGTGAATGGACGGTACCCGACACTGAAGCTTTCTTT. Translating gives CASSEWTVPDTEAFF.

The rearrangement links TRBV4-3 to TRBJ2-4, with TRBD1 identical over 7 bases. CDR1 LGHNA and CDR2 YSLEER come from the germline V gene. The CDR3 length is 14 residues. With 4 bases clipped from V and 9 bases from J, the junction kept 9 bases outside the gene matches. The CDR3 coding sequence is TGCGCCAGCAGCCCACAACAGGGGTTGGGCATTCAGTACTTC. Translation gives CASSPQQGLGIQYF.

The V and J genes are TRBV9 and TRBJ1-4; D is perhaps TRBD1 (5 bases). The V gene's germline CDR1 is SGDLS and CDR2 YYNGEE. The CDR3 is 14 amino acids. Trimming left V 3 bases short and J 8 bases short, with 14 bases between. The CDR3 sequence is CASSDGNRGEKLFF. The CDR3 DNA follows: TGTGCCAGCAGCGACGGGAATCGGGGGGAAAAACTGTTTTTT.

This sequence joins TRBV28 and TRBJ1-2, with D uncertain. V was clipped by 6 bases and J by 5 bases, with 13 bases between them. This CDR3 region has 13 residues. The germline CDR1 and CDR2 sequences are MDHEN and SYDVKM. CDR3 DNA: TGTGCCAGCAGGGACCGGCTCTATTATGGCTACACCTTC. Translating it yields CASRDRLYYGYTF.